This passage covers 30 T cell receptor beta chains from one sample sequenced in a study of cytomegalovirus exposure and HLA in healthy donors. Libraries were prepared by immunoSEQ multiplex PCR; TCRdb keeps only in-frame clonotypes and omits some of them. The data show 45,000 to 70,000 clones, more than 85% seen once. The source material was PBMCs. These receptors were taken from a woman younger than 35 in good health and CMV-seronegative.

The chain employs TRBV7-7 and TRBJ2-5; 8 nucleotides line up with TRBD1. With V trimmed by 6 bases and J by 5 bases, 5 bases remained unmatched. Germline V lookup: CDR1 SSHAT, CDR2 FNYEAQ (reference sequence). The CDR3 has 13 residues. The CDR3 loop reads CASRKTGEETQYF. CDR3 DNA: TGTGCCAGCAGGAAGACAGGGGAGGAGACCCAGTACTTC.

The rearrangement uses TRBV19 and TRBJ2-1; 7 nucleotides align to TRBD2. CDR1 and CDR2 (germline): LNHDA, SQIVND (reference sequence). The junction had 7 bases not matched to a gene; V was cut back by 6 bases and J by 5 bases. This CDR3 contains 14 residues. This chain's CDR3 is CASRSSGGNNEQFF. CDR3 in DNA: TGTGCCAGTAGGTCTTCCGGGGGGAACAATGAGCAGTTCTTC.

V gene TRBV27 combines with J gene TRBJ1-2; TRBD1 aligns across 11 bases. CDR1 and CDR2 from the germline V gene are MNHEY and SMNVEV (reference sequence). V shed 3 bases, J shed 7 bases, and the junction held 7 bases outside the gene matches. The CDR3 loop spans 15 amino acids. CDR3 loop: CASSLFGQGAGGYTF. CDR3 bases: TGTGCCAGCAGTTTGTTTGGACAGGGGGCAGGTGGCTACACCTTC.

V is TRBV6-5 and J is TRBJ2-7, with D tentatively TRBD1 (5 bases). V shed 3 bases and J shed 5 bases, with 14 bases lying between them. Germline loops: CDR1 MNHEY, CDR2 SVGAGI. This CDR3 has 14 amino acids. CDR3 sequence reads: CASSYTGVLDEQYF. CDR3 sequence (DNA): TGTGCCAGCAGTTATACAGGCGTTTTGGACGAGCAGTACTTC.

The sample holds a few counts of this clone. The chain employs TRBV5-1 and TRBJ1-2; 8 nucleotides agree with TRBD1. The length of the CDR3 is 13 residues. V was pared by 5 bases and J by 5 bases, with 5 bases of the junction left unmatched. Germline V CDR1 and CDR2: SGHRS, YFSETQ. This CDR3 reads CASRTRTGYGYTF. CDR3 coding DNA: TGCGCCAGCAGGACGAGGACAGGGTATGGCTACACCTTC.

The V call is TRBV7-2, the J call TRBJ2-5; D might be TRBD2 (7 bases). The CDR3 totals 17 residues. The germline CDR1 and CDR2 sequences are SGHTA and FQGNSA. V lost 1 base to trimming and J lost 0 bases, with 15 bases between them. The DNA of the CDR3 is TGTGCCAGCAGCTTAGGTTGGGGGCGGGGGAACCAAGAGACCCAGTACTTC. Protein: CASSLGWGRGNQETQYF.

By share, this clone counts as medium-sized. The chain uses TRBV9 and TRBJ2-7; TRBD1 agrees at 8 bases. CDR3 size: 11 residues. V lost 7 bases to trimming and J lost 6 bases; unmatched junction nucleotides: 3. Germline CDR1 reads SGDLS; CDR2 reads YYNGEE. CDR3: CASSQGAEQYF. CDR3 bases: TGTGCCAGCTCCCAGGGGGCCGAGCAGTACTTC.

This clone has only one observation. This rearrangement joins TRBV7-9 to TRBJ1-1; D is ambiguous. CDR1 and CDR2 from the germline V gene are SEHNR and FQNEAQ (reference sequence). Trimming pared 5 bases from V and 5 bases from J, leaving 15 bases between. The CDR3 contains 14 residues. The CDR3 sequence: CASSQWSEMTEAFF. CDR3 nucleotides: TGTGCCAGCAGCCAGTGGAGCGAGATGACTGAAGCTTTCTTT.

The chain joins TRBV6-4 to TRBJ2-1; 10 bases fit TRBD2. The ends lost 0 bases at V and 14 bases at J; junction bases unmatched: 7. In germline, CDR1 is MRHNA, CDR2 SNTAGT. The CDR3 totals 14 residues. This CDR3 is CASSDSGAGGPEFF. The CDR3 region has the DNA TGTGCCAGCAGTGACTCGGGAGCGGGAGGGCCTGAGTTCTTC.

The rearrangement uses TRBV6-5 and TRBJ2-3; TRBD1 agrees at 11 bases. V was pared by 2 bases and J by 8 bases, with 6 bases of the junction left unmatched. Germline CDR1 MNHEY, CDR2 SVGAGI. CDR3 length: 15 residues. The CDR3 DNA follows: TGTGCCAGCAGTTACCCGGGGACAGGGGGGGGTACGCAGTATTTT. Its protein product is CASSYPGTGGGTQYF.

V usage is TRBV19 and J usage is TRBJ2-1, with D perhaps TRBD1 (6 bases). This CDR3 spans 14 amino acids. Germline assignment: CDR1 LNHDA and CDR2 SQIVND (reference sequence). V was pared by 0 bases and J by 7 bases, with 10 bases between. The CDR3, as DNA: TGTGCCAGTAGTATAGAGGACAGCTTGAATGAGCAGTTCTTC. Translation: CASSIEDSLNEQFF. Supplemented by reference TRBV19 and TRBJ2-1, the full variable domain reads DGGITQSPKYLFRKEGQNVTLSCEQNLNHDAMYWYRQDPGQGLRLIYYSQIVNDFQKGDIAEGYSVSREKKESFPLTVTSAQKNPTAFYLCASSIEDSLNEQFFGPGTRLTVL.

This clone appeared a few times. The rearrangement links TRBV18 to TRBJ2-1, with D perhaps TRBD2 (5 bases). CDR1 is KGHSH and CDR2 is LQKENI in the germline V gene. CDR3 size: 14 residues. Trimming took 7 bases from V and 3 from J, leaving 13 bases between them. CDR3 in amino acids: CASLAAADYNEQFF. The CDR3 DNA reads TGTGCCAGCTTGGCCGCAGCGGACTACAATGAGCAGTTCTTC. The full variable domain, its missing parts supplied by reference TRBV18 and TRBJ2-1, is NAGVMQNPRHLVRRRGQEARLRCSPMKGHSHVYWYRQLPEEGLKFMVYLQKENIIDESGMPKERFSAEFPKEGPSILRIQQVVRGDSAAYFCASLAAADYNEQFFGPGTRLTVL.

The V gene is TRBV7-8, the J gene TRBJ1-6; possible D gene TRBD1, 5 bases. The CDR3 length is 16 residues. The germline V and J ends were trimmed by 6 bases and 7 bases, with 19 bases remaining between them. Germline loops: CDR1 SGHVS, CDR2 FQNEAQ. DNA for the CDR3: TGTGCCAGCAGATCGATGACGAGACAGAAAAATTCACCCCTCCACTTT. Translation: CASRSMTRQKNSPLHF.

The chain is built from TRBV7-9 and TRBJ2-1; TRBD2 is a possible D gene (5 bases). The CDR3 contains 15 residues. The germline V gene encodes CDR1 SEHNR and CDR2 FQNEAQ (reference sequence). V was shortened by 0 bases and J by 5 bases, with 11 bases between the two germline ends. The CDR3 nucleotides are TGTGCCAGCAGCTTAGCTCCGGGAAGTAACAATGAGCAGTTCTTC. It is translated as CASSLAPGSNNEQFF.

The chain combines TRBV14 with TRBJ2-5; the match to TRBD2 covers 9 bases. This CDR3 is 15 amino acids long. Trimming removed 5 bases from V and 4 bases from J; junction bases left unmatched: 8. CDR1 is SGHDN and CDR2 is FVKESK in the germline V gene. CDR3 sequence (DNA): TGTGCCAGCAGCGCGGGACTAGCCTTTGGAGAGACCCAGTACTTC. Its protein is CASSAGLAFGETQYF.

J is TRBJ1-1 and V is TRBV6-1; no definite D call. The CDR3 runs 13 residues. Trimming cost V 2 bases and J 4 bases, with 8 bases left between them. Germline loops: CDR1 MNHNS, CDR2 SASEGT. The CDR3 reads CASSEIGGTEAFF. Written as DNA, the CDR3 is TGTGCCAGCAGTGAAATCGGAGGCACTGAAGCTTTCTTT.

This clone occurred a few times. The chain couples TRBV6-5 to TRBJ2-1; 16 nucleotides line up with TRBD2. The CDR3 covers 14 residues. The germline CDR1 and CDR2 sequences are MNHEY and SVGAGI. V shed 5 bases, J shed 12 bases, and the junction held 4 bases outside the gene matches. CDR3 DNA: TGTGCCAGCAGTCCAGGGACTAGCGGGGGGGGGCAGTTCTTC. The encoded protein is CASSPGTSGGGQFF.

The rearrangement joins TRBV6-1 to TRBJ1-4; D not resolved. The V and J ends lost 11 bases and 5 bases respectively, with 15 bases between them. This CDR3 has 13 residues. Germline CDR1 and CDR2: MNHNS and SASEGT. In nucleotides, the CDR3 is TGTGCCGGCTCGCACCAGTCGAATGAAAAACTGTTTTTT. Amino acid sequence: CAGSHQSNEKLFF.

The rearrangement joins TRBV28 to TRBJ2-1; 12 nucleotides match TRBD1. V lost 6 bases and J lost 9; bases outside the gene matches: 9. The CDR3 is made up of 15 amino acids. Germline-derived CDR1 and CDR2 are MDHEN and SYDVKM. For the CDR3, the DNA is TGTGCCAGCAGGGAACCGGGACAGGGGGCTAGTGAGCAGTTCTTC. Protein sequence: CASREPGQGASEQFF.

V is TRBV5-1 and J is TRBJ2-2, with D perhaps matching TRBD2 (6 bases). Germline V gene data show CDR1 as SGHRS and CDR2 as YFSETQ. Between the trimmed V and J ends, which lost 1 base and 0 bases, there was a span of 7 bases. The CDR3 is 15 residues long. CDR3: CASSLLAPNTGELFF. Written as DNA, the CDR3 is TGCGCCAGCAGCTTGCTAGCGCCGAACACCGGGGAGCTGTTTTTT.

CDR3 residues: CASCGTFDGNTIYF. Written as DNA, the CDR3 is TGTGCCAGTTGTGGGACATTTGACGGAAACACCATATATTTT. This chain connects TRBV21-1 to TRBJ1-3; the DNA was not used to check the table's D call, TRBD1. TRBV21-1 is marked as a pseudogene. The CDR3 is made up of 14 amino acids.

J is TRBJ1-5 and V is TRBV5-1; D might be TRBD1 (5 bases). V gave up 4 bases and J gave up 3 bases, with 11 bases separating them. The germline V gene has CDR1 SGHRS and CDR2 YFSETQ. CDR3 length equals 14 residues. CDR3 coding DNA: TGCGCCAGCAGCCCGGAGGGGTTCAATCAGCCCCAGCATTTT. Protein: CASSPEGFNQPQHF. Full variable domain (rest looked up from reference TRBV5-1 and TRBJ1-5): KAGVTQTPRYLIKTRGQQVTLSCSPISGHRSVSWYQQTPGQGLQFLFEYFSETQRNKGNFPGRFSGRQFSNSRSEMNVSTLELGDSALYLCASSPEGFNQPQHFGDGTRLSIL.

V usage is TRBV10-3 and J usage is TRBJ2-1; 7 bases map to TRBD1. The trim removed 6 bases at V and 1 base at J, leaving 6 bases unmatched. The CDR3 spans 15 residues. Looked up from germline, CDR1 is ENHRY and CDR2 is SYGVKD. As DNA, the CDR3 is TGTGCCATCAGCACCGGGACAGAATCCTACAATGAGCAGTTCTTC. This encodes CAISTGTESYNEQFF.

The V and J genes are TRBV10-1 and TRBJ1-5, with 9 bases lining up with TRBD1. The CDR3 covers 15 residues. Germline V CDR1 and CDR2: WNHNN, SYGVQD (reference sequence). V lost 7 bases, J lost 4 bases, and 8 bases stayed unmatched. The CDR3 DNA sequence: TGCGCCAGCACTGGAGACAGGGGGTTGAATCAGCCCCAGCATTTT. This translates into CASTGDRGLNQPQHF.

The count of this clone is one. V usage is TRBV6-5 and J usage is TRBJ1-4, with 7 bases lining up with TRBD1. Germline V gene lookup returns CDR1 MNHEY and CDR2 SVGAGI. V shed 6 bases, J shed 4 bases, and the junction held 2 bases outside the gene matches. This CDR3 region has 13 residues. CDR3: CASRTGINEKLFF. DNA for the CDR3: TGTGCCAGCAGGACAGGGATTAATGAAAAACTGTTTTTT.

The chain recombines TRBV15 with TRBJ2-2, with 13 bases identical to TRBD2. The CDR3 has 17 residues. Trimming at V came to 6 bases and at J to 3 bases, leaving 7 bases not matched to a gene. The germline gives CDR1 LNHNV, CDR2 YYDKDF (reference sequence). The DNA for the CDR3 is TGTGCCACCAGGTTGACTAGCGGGGGGCTATACACCGGGGAGCTGTTTTTT. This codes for CATRLTSGGLYTGELFF.

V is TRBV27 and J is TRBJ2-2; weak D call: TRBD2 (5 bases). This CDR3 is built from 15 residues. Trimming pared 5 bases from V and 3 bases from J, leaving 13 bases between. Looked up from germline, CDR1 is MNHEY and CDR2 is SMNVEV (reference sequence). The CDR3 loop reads CASSLAVGDTGELFF. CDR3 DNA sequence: TGTGCCAGCAGTCTAGCTGTCGGGGACACCGGGGAGCTGTTTTTT.

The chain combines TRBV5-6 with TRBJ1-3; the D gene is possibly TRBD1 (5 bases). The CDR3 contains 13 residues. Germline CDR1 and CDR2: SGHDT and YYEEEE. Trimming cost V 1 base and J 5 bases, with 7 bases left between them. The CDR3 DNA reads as TGTGCCAGCAGCTTGAGGGGAAGAAACACCATATATTTT. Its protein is CASSLRGRNTIYF.

The chain's CDR3 is CASMGLNNEQFF. The CDR3 region has the DNA TGTGCCAGCATGGGACTCAACAATGAGCAGTTCTTC. V gene TRBV9 combines with J gene TRBJ2-1, with D possibly matching TRBD2 (6 bases). Trimming removed 6 bases from V and 5 bases from J, with 9 bases in between. Germline V gene lookup returns CDR1 SGDLS and CDR2 YYNGEE. The CDR3 is 12 amino acids.

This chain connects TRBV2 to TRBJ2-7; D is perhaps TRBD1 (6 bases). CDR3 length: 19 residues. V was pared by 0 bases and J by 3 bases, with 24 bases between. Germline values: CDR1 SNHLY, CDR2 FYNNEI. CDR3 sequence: CASSEAEKAGAGFYYEQYV. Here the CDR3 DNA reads TGTGCCAGCAGTGAAGCTGAAAAGGCAGGGGCTGGCTTTTACTACGAGCAGTACGTC.